Listed below are T cell receptor beta chains from one sample, sequenced in a study of T cells in Graves' hyperthyroidism and ophthalmopathy. TCRdb used MiXCR to reprocess the multiplex PCR reads, holding one entry per CDR3 protein. The sample shows 450,000 to 700,000 distinct CDR3 sequences, around 46% of them seen only once. Sequences were obtained from peripheral blood or thyroid tissue (not recorded which). Receptors originate from a woman under 30 with Graves' hyperthyroidism. Each CDR3 is given with its conserved first and last residue. The order of the fields is V gene, clone size, D gene, J gene, CDR3 DNA, CDR3 protein. The D gene is left open where the match is weak. Clone size, where shown, is once, few, many, or a class for clones that have expanded.

TRBV7-6	many	.	TRBJ2-7	TGTGCCAGCAGCGCAGAGGAGGGCTGGGGTGATGAGGAGCAGTACTTC	CASSAEEGWGDEEQYF
TRBV4-2	many	TRBD2	TRBJ2-7	TGTGCCAGCAGCCAAGGACTAGCGGGAGGGGTGGAGCAGTACTTC	CASSQGLAGGVEQYF
TRBV20-1	.	.	TRBJ2-5	TGCAGTGCTAGAGGCTTCGATCAAGAGACCCAGTACTTC	CSARGFDQETQYF
TRBV20-1	many	.	TRBJ1-1	TGCAGTGCACAGGACAGCGGCTGGGACACTGAAGCTTTCTTT	CSAQDSGWDTEAFF
TRBV5-5	.	TRBD1	TRBJ1-6	TGTGCCAGCAGCTTGACGGGACAGGGTGTTTCACCCCTCCACTTT	CASSLTGQGVSPLHF
TRBV6-1	many	.	TRBJ2-5	TGTGCCAGCAGTGAAGTGGCTGGGGGCATCGAAGAGACCCAGTACTTC	CASSEVAGGIEETQYF
TRBV20-1	many	.	TRBJ1-1	TGCAGTGCTGTTCCCCGGGAATTGAGTACTGAAGCTTTCTTT	CSAVPRELSTEAFF
TRBV7-3	few	.	TRBJ2-7	TGTGCCAGCAGCTTAACTTCCCTTGGGGAGCAGTACTTC	CASSLTSLGEQYF
TRBV11-3	many	TRBD1	TRBJ1-2	TGTGCCAGCGCCCGCCGGACAGGCGATGGCTACACCTTC	CASARRTGDGYTF
TRBV20-1	.	TRBD2	TRBJ2-7	TGCAGTGCTAGAGATGGGACTAGCGATACCGGGGAGCTGTACTTC	CSARDGTSDTGELYF
TRBV18	.	.	TRBJ2-7	TGTGCCAGCTCAGCCGGACAGGGAGGGTCCTACGAGCAGTACTTC	CASSAGQGGSYEQYF
TRBV11-3	.	.	TRBJ2-1	TGTGCCAGCAACTTAAGCCCGCCCCACTCACAGGTTTGGTCCTACAATGAGCAGTTCTTC	CASNLSPPHSQVWSYNEQFF
TRBV2	many	.	TRBJ2-7	TGTGCCAGCTCTCTCCGGGACAACCCAAACTACGAGCAGTACTTC	CASSLRDNPNYEQYF
TRBV20-1	many	.	TRBJ1-1	TGCAGTGCTGAAGGCCAGGGGCCGAACACTGAAGCTTTCTTT	CSAEGQGPNTEAFF
TRBV2	.	TRBD1	TRBJ2-7	TGTGCCCTTGGAGGGGACAGGGCCACTAGCGCTTACTCCTACGAGCAGTACTTC	CALGGDRATSAYSYEQYF
TRBV9	.	TRBD1	TRBJ1-6	TGTGCCAGCAGCTCCTCCCGGGGAACAGGGGATTCACCCCTCCACTTT	CASSSSRGTGDSPLHF
TRBV24-1	.	TRBD1	TRBJ2-5	TGTGCCACCAGTGACCCAAGCCCAGGGGGCGCCGGAGAGACCCAGTACTTC	CATSDPSPGGAGETQYF
TRBV20-1	.	TRBD2	TRBJ2-3	TGCAGTGCCCCTGGGGGAGGGTGGACAGATACGCAGTATTTT	CSAPGGGWTDTQYF
TRBV4-3	many	TRBD2	TRBJ2-7	TGCGCCAGCAGCCGTGGGACTAGCGGATTCTCCTACGAGCAGTACTTC	CASSRGTSGFSYEQYF
TRBV9	.	TRBD2	TRBJ2-2	TGTGCCAGCAGCTCGGGACTAGCCCCCGGGGAGCTGTTGTTT	CASSSGLAPGELLF